A single sample gave rise to the 7 T cell receptor beta chains below, sequenced in a study of T cell responses to AZD1222 COVID-19 vaccine. Method: immunoSEQ multiplex PCR; TCRdb's copy keeps in-frame clones and lacks some. The sample carries 120,000 to 150,000 clones, around 91% recorded once. The sample here was peripheral blood, taken on day 0 of AZD1222 vaccination. The receptor set was obtained from an adult in good health.

The chain links TRBV19 to TRBJ2-7, with TRBD1 matching over 12 bases. The CDR3 spans 15 residues. V lost 5 bases to trimming and J lost 5 bases; unmatched junction nucleotides: 7. The germline CDR1 and CDR2 sequences are LNHDA and SQIVND (reference sequence). The DNA for the CDR3 is TGTGCCAGTAGTTATGGGACAGGGGGCAGGGACGAGCAGTACTTC. It translates to CASSYGTGGRDEQYF.

The chain couples TRBV2 to TRBJ2-5; the D gene could be TRBD1 or TRBD2 (5 bases each). The CDR3 totals 14 residues. Per the germline V gene, CDR1 is SNHLY and CDR2 is FYNNEI. Trimming took off 6 bases at V and 4 bases at J, with 15 bases between the two ends. CDR3 region: CASSENGGGETQYF. The CDR3 bases are TGTGCCAGCAGCGAGAACGGTGGGGGAGAGACCCAGTACTTC.

The J gene is TRBJ2-7, the V gene TRBV28, with 13 bases matching TRBD2. The length of the CDR3 is 14 residues. The V and J ends lost 8 bases and 3 bases, in that order; junction bases with no gene match: 4. Germline CDR1 and CDR2: MDHEN and SYDVKM. CDR3 region: CASRLAGGDYEQYF. The CDR3 coding sequence is TGTGCCAGCCGACTAGCGGGAGGCGACTACGAGCAGTACTTC.

This chain's CDR3 is CASSLGQGSYGYTF. DNA of the CDR3: TGTGCCAGCAGTCTAGGACAGGGGTCCTATGGCTACACCTTC. This chain joins TRBV28 and TRBJ1-2; TRBD1 matches 9 bases. Germline V gene data show CDR1 as MDHEN and CDR2 as SYDVKM. Trimming removed 5 bases from V and 4 bases from J; junction bases left unmatched: 5. This CDR3 is 14 amino acids long.

On this clone itself: Germline is not matched at one junction end, which may reflect a read error. This sequence joins TRBV19 and TRBJ1-6, with TRBD1 identical over 7 bases. Germline CDR1 is LNHDA and CDR2 is SQIVND (reference sequence). This CDR3 region has 15 residues. CDR3 coding DNA: TGTGCCAGTAGGATAGGAGGACAGGTGAATTCACCCCTCCACTTT. Translated, it gives CASRIGGQVNSPLHF.

The chain's CDR3 is CASSSTRPLHF. DNA of the CDR3: TGTGCCAGCAGTTCTACAAGACCCCTCCACTTT. The rearrangement joins TRBV28 to TRBJ1-6; the D is unclear. V was clipped by 4 bases and J by 12 bases, with 7 bases between them. This CDR3 is 11 amino acids long. The germline gives CDR1 MDHEN, CDR2 SYDVKM. The entire variable domain, with the rest obtained from reference TRBV28 and TRBJ1-6, is as follows: DVKVTQSSRYLVKRTGEKVFLECVQDMDHENMFWYRQDPGLGLRLIYFSYDVKMKEKGDIPEGYSVSREKKERFSLILESASTNQTSMYLCASSSTRPLHFGNGTRLTVT.

The genes are TRBV24-1 and TRBJ2-2, with D tentatively TRBD2 (7 bases). Germline CDR1 KGHDR, CDR2 SFDVKD. V gave up 4 bases and J gave up 3 bases, with 11 bases separating them. The CDR3 is 15 amino acids. CDR3 protein: CATSEAGAHTGELFF. The CDR3 nucleotides are TGTGCCACCAGTGAGGCGGGGGCGCACACCGGGGAGCTGTTTTTT.